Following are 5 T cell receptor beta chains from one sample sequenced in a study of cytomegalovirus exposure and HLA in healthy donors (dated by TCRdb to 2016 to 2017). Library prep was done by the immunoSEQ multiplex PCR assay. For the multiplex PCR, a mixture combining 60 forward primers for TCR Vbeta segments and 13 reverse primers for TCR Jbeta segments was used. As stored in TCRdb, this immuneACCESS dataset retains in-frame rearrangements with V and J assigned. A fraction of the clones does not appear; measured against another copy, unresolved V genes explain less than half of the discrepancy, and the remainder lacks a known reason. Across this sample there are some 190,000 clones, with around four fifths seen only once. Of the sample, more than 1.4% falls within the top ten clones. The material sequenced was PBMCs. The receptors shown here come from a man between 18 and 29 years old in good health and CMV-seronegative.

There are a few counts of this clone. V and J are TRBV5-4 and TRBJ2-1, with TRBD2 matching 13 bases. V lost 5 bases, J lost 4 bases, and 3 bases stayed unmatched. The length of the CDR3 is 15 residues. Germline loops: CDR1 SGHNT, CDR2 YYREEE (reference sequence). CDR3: CASSRLAGGYNEQFF. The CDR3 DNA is TGTGCCAGCAGTCGACTAGCGGGGGGTTACAATGAGCAGTTCTTC.

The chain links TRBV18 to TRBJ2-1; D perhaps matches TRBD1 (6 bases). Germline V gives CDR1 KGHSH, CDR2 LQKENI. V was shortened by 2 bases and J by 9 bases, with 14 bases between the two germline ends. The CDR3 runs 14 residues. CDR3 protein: CASSPTTGFGEQFF. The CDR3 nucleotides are TGTGCCAGCTCACCAACAACAGGGTTTGGTGAGCAGTTCTTC.

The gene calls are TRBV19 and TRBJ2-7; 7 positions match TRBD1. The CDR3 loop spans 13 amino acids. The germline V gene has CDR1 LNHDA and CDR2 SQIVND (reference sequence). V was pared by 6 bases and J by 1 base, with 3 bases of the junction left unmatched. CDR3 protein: CASRGTESYEQYF. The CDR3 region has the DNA TGTGCCAGTAGGGGGACAGAGTCCTACGAGCAGTACTTC. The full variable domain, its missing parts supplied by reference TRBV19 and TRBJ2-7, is DGGITQSPKYLFRKEGQNVTLSCEQNLNHDAMYWYRQDPGQGLRLIYYSQIVNDFQKGDIAEGYSVSREKKESFPLTVTSAQKNPTAFYLCASRGTESYEQYFGPGTRLTVT.

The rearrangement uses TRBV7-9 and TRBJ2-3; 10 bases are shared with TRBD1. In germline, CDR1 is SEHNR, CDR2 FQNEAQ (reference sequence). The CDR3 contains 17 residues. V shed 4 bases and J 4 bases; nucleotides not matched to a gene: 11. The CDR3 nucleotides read TGTGCCAGCAGCTCACTCCCGGGACAGGGGTCACCAGATACGCAGTATTTT. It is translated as CASSSLPGQGSPDTQYF.

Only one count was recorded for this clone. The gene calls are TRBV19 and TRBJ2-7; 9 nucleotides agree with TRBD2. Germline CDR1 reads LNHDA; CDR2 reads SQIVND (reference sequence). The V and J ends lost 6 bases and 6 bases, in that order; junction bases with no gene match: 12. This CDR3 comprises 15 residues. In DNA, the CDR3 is TGTGCCAGTAGCTCTACCGGACTAGCGACAGGCGAGCAGTACTTC. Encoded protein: CASSSTGLATGEQYF.